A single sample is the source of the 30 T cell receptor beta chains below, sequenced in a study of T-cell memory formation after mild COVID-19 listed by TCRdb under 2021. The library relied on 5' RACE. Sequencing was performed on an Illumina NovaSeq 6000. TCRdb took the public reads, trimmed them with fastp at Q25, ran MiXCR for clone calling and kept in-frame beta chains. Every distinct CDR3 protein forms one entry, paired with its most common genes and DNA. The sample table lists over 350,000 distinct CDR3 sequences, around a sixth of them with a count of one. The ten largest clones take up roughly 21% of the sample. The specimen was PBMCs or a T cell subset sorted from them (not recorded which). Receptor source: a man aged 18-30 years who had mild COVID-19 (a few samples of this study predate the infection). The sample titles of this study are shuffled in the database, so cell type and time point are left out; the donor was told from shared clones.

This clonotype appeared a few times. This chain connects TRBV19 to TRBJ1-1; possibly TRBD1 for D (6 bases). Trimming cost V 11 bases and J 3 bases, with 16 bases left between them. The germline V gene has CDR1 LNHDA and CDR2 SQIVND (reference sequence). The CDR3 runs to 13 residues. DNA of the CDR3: TGTGCCGCTAGGGGGGTTGGAGACACTGAAGCTTTCTTT. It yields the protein CAARGVGDTEAFF. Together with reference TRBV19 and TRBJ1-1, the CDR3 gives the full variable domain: DGGITQSPKYLFRKEGQNVTLSCEQNLNHDAMYWYRQDPGQGLRLIYYSQIVNDFQKGDIAEGYSVSREKKESFPLTVTSAQKNPTAFYLCAARGVGDTEAFFGQGTRLTVV.

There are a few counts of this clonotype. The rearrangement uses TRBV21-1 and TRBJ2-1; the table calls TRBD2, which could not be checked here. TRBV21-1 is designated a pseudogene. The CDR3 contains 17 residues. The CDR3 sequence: CASSKEARKRLHNEQFF. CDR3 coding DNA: TGTGCCAGCAGCAAAGAGGCACGAAAGAGACTACACAATGAGCAGTTCTTC.

The CDR3 reads CASTRRSGSTDTQYF. Here the CDR3 DNA reads TGTGCCAGCACCCGTCGAAGCGGGAGCACAGATACGCAGTATTTT. This chain links TRBV7-2 with TRBJ2-3; maybe TRBD2 (6 bases). CDR1 is SGHTA, CDR2 FQGNSA, per germline. The V end was cut by 7 bases, the J end by 0 bases, with 14 bases between. The CDR3 extends over 15 amino acids.

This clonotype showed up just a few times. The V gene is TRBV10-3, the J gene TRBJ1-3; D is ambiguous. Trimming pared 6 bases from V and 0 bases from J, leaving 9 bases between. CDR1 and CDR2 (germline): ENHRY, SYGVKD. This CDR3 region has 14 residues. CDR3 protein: CAIRPGSSGNTIYF. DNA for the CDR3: TGTGCCATCAGACCAGGCTCCTCTGGAAACACCATATATTTT.

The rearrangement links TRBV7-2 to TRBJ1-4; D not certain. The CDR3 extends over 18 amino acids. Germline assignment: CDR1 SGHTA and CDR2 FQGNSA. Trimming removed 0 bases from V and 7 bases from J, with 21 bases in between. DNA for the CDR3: TGTGCCAGCAGCTTAGCATCGCCCCAGGCCTCGGGGAGTGAAAAACTGTTTTTT. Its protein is CASSLASPQASGSEKLFF.

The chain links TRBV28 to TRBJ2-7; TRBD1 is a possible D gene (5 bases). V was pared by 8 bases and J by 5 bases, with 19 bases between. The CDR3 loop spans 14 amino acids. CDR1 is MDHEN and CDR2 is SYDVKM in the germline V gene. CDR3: CASLPRDSIHEQYV. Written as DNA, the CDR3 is TGTGCCAGCCTACCTAGAGACAGCATCCACGAGCAGTACGTC.

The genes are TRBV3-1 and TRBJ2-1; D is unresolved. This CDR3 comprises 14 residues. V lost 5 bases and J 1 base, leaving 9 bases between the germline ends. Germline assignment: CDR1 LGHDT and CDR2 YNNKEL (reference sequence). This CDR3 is CASSGLRSYNEQFF. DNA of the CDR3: TGTGCCAGCAGCGGGCTGAGGTCCTACAATGAGCAGTTCTTC.

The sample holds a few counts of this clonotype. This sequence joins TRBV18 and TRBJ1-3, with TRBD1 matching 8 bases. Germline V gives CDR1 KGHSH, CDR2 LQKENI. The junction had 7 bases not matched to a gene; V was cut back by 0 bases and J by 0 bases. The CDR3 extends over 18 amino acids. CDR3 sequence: CASSPPGTGGSSGNTIYF. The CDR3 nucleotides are TGTGCCAGCTCACCACCGGGGACAGGCGGCAGCTCTGGAAACACCATATATTTT.

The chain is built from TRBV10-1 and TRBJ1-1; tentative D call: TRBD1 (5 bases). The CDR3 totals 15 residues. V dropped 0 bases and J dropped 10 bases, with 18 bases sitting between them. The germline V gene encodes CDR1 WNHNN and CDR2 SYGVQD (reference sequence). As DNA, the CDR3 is TGCGCCAGCAGTGAGTCGGGGACCCCCATCCGCGGAGCTTTCTTT. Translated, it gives CASSESGTPIRGAFF.

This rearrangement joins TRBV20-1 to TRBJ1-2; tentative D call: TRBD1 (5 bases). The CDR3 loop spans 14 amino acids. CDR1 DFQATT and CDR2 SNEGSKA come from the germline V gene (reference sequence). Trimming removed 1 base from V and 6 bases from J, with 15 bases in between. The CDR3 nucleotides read TGCAGTGCTAGAGCGCGGGACTGGATCGATGGCTACACCTTC. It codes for CSARARDWIDGYTF.

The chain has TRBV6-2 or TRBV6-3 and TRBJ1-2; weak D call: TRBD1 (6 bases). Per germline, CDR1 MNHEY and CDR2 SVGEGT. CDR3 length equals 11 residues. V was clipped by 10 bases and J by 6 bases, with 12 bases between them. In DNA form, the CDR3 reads TGTGCCACCCCGGGGGCAGATGGCTACACCTTC. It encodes CATPGADGYTF.

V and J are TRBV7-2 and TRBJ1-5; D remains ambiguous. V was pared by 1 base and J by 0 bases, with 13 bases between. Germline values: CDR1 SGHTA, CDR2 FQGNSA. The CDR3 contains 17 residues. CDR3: CASSLGGGRHSNQPQHF. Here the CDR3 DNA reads TGTGCCAGCAGCTTAGGTGGCGGCAGACATAGCAATCAGCCCCAGCATTTT.

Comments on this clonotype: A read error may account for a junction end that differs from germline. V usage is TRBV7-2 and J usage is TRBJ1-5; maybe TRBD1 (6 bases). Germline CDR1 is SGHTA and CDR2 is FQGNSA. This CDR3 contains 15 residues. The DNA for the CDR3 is TGTGCCAGCAGCGTAGCGGGGGCCAGCAATCAGCCCCAGCATTTT. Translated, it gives CASSVAGASNQPQHF.

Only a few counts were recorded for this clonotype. CDR3 amino acids: CASSYSITPYNEQFF. Written as DNA, the CDR3 is TGTGCCAGCAGTTACTCGATCACCCCCTACAATGAGCAGTTCTTC. This chain links TRBV6-5 with TRBJ2-1; no definite D call. Per the germline V gene, CDR1 is MNHEY and CDR2 is SVGAGI. This CDR3 comprises 15 residues. V was trimmed by 0 bases and J by 2 bases, leaving 8 bases between them.

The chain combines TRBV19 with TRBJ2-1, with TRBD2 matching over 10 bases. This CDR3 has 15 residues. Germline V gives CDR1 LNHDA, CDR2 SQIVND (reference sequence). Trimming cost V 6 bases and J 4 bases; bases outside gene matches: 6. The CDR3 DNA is TGTGCCAGTAGCCGTAGCGGGGGGCCTTACAATGAGCAGTTCTTC. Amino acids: CASSRSGGPYNEQFF. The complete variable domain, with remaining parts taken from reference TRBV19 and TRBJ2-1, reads DGGITQSPKYLFRKEGQNVTLSCEQNLNHDAMYWYRQDPGQGLRLIYYSQIVNDFQKGDIAEGYSVSREKKESFPLTVTSAQKNPTAFYLCASSRSGGPYNEQFFGPGTRLTVL.

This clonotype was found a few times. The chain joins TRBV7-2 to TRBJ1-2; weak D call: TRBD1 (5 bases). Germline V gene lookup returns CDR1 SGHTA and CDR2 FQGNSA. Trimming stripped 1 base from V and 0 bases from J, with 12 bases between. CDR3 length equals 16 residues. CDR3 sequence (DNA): TGTGCCAGCAGCTTAGATTGGGGGGGATCTAACTATGGCTACACCTTC. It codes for CASSLDWGGSNYGYTF.

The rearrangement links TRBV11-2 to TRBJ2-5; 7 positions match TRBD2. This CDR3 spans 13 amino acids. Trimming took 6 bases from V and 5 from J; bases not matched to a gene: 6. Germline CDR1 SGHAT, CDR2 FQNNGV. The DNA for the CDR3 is TGTGCCAGCAGGATAGGGAGGGCGGAGACCCAGTACTTC. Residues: CASRIGRAETQYF.

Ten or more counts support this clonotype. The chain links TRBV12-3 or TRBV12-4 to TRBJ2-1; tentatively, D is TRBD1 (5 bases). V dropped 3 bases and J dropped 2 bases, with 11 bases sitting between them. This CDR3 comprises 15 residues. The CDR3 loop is CASSFGATTYNEQFF. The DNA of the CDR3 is TGTGCCAGCAGTTTTGGGGCAACCACCTACAATGAGCAGTTCTTC.

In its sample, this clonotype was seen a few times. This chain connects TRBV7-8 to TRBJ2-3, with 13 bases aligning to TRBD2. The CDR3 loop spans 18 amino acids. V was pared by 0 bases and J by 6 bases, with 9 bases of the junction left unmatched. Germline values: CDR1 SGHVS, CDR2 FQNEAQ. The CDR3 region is CASSLARLAGGRMDTQYF. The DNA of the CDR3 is TGTGCCAGCAGCTTAGCTAGACTAGCGGGGGGAAGAATGGATACGCAGTATTTT.

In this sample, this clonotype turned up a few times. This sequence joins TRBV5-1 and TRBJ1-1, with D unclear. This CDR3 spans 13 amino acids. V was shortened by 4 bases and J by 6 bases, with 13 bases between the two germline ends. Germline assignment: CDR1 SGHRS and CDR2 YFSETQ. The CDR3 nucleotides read TGCGCCAGCAGCACGGCGGAAAAGGCTGAAGCTTTCTTT. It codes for CASSTAEKAEAFF. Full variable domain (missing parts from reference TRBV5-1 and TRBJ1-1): KAGVTQTPRYLIKTRGQQVTLSCSPISGHRSVSWYQQTPGQGLQFLFEYFSETQRNKGNFPGRFSGRQFSNSRSEMNVSTLELGDSALYLCASSTAEKAEAFFGQGTRLTVV.

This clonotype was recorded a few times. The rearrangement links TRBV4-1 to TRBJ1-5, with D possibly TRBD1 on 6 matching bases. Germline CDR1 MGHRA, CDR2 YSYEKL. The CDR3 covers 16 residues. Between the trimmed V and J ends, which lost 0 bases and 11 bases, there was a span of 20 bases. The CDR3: CASSQDTQQGFHAQHF. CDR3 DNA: TGCGCCAGCAGCCAAGATACCCAACAGGGCTTTCATGCCCAGCATTTT.

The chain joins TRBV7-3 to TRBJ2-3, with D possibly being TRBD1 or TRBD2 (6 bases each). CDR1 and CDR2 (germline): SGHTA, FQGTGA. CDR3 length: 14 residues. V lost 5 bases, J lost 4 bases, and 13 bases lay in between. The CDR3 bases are TGTGCCAGCAGCATCTTGGGGGGCGCAGATACGCAGTATTTT. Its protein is CASSILGGADTQYF.

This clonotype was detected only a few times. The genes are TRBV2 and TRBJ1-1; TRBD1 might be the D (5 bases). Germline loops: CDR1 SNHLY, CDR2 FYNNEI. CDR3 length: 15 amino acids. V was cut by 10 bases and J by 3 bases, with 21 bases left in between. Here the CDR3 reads CAILRGGARDTEAFF. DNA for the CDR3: TGTGCCATCTTGCGGGGAGGGGCAAGAGACACTGAAGCTTTCTTT.

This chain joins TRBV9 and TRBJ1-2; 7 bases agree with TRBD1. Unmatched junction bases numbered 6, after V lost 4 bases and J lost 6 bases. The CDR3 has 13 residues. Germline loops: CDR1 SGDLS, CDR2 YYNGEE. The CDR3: CASSPTGVHGYTF. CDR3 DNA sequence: TGTGCCAGCAGCCCAACAGGGGTTCATGGCTACACCTTC.

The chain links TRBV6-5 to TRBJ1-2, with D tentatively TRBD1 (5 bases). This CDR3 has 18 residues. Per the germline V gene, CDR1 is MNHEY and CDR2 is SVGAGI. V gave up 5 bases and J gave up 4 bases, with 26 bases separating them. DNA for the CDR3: TGTGCCAGCAGTCCCAAGGGGTGGGAGGGGAGGCAAGGCTATGGCTACACCTTC. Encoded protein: CASSPKGWEGRQGYGYTF.

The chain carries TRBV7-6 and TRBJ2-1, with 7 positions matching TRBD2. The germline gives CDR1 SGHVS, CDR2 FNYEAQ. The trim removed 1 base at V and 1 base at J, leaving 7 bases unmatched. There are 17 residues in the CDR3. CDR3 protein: CASSLGVGGGSYNEQFF. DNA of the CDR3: TGTGCCAGCAGCTTAGGAGTGGGGGGAGGGTCCTACAATGAGCAGTTCTTC.

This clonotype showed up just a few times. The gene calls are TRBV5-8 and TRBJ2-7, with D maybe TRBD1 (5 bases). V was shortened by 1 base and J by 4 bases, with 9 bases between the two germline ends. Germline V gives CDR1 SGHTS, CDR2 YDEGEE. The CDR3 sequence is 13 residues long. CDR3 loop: CASSLQGWYEQYF. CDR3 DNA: TGTGCCAGCAGCTTGCAGGGTTGGTACGAGCAGTACTTC.

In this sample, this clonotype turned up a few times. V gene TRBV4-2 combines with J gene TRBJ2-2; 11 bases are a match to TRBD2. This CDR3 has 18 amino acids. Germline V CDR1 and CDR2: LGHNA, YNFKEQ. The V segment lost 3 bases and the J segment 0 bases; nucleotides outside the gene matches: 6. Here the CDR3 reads CASSQASGGSANTGELFF. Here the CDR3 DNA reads TGTGCCAGCAGCCAGGCTAGCGGGGGGTCCGCGAACACCGGGGAGCTGTTTTTT.

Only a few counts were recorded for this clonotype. The CDR3 nucleotides read TGCAGCGTTGAACGGGTGAGCGGCGAAAAACTGTTTTTT. Residues: CSVERVSGEKLFF. The chain combines TRBV29-1 with TRBJ1-4; D is unresolved. This CDR3 contains 13 residues. V dropped 2 bases and J dropped 8 bases, with 12 bases sitting between them. CDR1 and CDR2 (germline): SQVTM, ANQGSEA.

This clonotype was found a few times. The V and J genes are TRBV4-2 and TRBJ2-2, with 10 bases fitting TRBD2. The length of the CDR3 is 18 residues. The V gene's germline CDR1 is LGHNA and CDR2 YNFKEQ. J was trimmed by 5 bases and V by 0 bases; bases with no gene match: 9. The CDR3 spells CASSQDSAGGALTGELFF. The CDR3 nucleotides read TGTGCCAGCAGCCAAGATTCAGCGGGGGGGGCTCTAACCGGGGAGCTGTTTTTT.